A selection of T cell receptor beta chains follows, all from one sample in a study of T-cell reconstitution after alpha-beta-depleted transplantation in children. Via MiXCR, TCRdb re-called the PCR reads, giving one row per CDR3 protein. This table holds 100,000 or so distinct CDR3 sequences, around 22% found once. This specimen was PBMCs, taken before TCRalphabeta/CD19-depleted stem cell transplant. The source is a boy younger than 10 with acute lymphoblastic leukemia, due to receive a stem cell transplant. The CDR3 runs from the conserved cysteine through the conserved F or W. Fields, in order: J gene, V gene, D gene, CDR3 protein. D genes are given only for firm matches.

j_gene: TRBJ2-1; v_gene: TRBV7-2; d_gene: -; CDR3aa: CASSSFSTSVNEQFF
j_gene: TRBJ2-1; v_gene: TRBV27; d_gene: TRBD2; CDR3aa: CASSLRLAGGWNEQFF
j_gene: TRBJ2-5; v_gene: TRBV12-3/TRBV12-4; d_gene: TRBD1; CDR3aa: CASSIRQGEETQYF
j_gene: TRBJ2-1; v_gene: TRBV9; d_gene: TRBD1; CDR3aa: CASSVEGQGINEQFF
j_gene: TRBJ1-5; v_gene: TRBV12-3/TRBV12-4; d_gene: -; CDR3aa: CPSSLTANQPQHF
j_gene: TRBJ1-5; v_gene: TRBV7-2; d_gene: -; CDR3aa: CASSLGGGSNQPQHF
j_gene: TRBJ2-3; v_gene: TRBV4-3; d_gene: -; CDR3aa: CASSQNPTSTDTQYF
j_gene: TRBJ1-6; v_gene: TRBV20-1; d_gene: TRBD1; CDR3aa: CSASRGQNYSPLHF
j_gene: TRBJ2-7; v_gene: TRBV6-1; d_gene: -; CDR3aa: CASTVGVGGNSRRYEQYF
j_gene: TRBJ2-7; v_gene: TRBV20-1; d_gene: -; CDR3aa: CSARDSRPYEQYF